One sample yielded the 27 T cell receptor beta chains listed below, sequenced in a study of blood T cell repertoires in COVID-19. Clones were read by immunoSEQ multiplex PCR, and TCRdb kept only the in-frame ones, dropping some. This sample has more than 85,000 clones, with approximately 91% found just once. Sequenced: peripheral blood. The receptor source for this set is a woman between 70 and 85 years old with acute or convalescent COVID-19.

The rearrangement links TRBV2 to TRBJ1-6, with 10 positions matching TRBD1. Germline CDR1 reads SNHLY; CDR2 reads FYNNEI. CDR3 length: 16 residues. V was pared by 4 bases and J by 9 bases, with 9 bases of the junction left unmatched. The CDR3 coding sequence is TGTGCCAGCAGTGGGAAAGGGACAGGGGTCGGTTCACCCCTCCACTTT. Translating it yields CASSGKGTGVGSPLHF.

The chain employs TRBV27 and TRBJ2-2, with 13 nucleotides matching TRBD2. V lost 5 bases and J lost 0; bases outside the gene matches: 6. The CDR3 totals 18 residues. CDR1 is MNHEY and CDR2 is SMNVEV in the germline V gene (reference sequence). This CDR3 is CASSPRTSGGSNTGELFF. CDR3 in DNA: TGTGCCAGCAGTCCAAGGACTAGCGGGGGCTCGAACACCGGGGAGCTGTTTTTT.

The J gene is TRBJ1-2, the V gene TRBV28; D is perhaps TRBD1 (5 bases). In germline, CDR1 is MDHEN, CDR2 SYDVKM. The V and J ends lost 4 bases and 7 bases respectively, with 13 bases between them. This CDR3 spans 13 amino acids. The CDR3 region is CASSSGRGSGYTF. The CDR3 DNA reads as TGTGCCAGCAGTTCCGGCCGGGGGTCTGGCTACACCTTC.

The chain couples TRBV5-1 to TRBJ1-2; D gene ambiguous. The germline gives CDR1 SGHRS, CDR2 YFSETQ. This CDR3 has 13 amino acids. Trimming stripped 0 bases from V and 6 bases from J, with 9 bases between. The CDR3 region has the DNA TGCGCCAGCAGCTTGGTCCCAGCGAATGGCTACACCTTC. Protein product: CASSLVPANGYTF.

This chain links TRBV7-2 with TRBJ1-6, with D possibly being TRBD1 (6 bases). Germline assignment: CDR1 SGHTA and CDR2 FQGNSA. V lost 6 bases and J 0 bases, leaving 15 bases between the germline ends. The length of the CDR3 is 17 residues. The CDR3 DNA follows: TGTGCCAGCAGTTTTTCGCAAGGGGGCTCCTATAATTCACCCCTCCACTTT. Protein: CASSFSQGGSYNSPLHF.

This clone was recorded a few times. J is TRBJ1-1 and V is TRBV5-1; 8 nucleotides agree with TRBD1. The trim removed 4 bases at V and 5 bases at J, leaving 10 bases unmatched. The CDR3 covers 15 residues. The germline V gene encodes CDR1 SGHRS and CDR2 YFSETQ. This CDR3 reads CASSEPTGGRTEAFF. CDR3 sequence (DNA): TGCGCCAGCAGCGAGCCCACAGGGGGTAGGACTGAAGCTTTCTTT.

The rearrangement joins TRBV5-4 to TRBJ2-4; 9 nucleotides line up with TRBD2. Germline CDR1 SGHNT, CDR2 YYREEE (reference sequence). The CDR3 contains 16 residues. With V trimmed by 1 base and J by 4 bases, 6 bases remained unmatched. The CDR3 DNA sequence: TGTGCCAGCAGCTTGTGGAATAGCGGGGGAAAAAACATTCAGTACTTC. It encodes CASSLWNSGGKNIQYF.

The chain combines TRBV10-3 with TRBJ1-2; D remains ambiguous. Germline assignment: CDR1 ENHRY and CDR2 SYGVKD. Trimming cost V 4 bases and J 6 bases, with 15 bases left between them. CDR3 length: 14 amino acids. Here the CDR3 reads CAISGLLEGDGYTF. Written as DNA, the CDR3 is TGTGCCATCAGTGGGCTCCTGGAGGGTGATGGCTACACCTTC.

The V and J genes are TRBV5-6 and TRBJ2-5; 11 bases align to TRBD2. The CDR3 is made up of 15 amino acids. Per the germline V gene, CDR1 is SGHDT and CDR2 is YYEEEE. The ends lost 4 bases at V and 5 bases at J; junction bases unmatched: 7. For the CDR3, the DNA is TGTGCCAGCAGCAATAGCGGGGGGGCCTACGAGACCCAGTACTTC. Protein sequence: CASSNSGGAYETQYF.

The rearrangement joins TRBV7-9 to TRBJ1-2, with unresolved D. CDR3 length equals 13 residues. Germline CDR1 reads SEHNR; CDR2 reads FQNEAQ (reference sequence). V dropped 5 bases and J dropped 4 bases, with 11 bases sitting between them. CDR3 residues: CASSHREPYGYTF. The CDR3 DNA sequence: TGTGCCAGCAGCCATAGAGAACCCTATGGCTACACCTTC.

The gene calls are TRBV9 and TRBJ2-3; TRBD2 matches at 9 bases. This CDR3 comprises 15 residues. V lost 1 base to trimming and J lost 3 bases; unmatched junction nucleotides: 3. Germline CDR1 is SGDLS and CDR2 is YYNGEE. The CDR3 nucleotides read TGTGCCAGCAGCGTAAGGCTAGCGGGGACAGATACGCAGTATTTT. Translating gives CASSVRLAGTDTQYF.

J is TRBJ2-1 and V is TRBV6-4; the match to TRBD2 covers 12 bases. The CDR3 covers 15 residues. The germline V gene encodes CDR1 MRHNA and CDR2 SNTAGT. V lost 6 bases, J lost 8 bases, and 8 bases stayed unmatched. CDR3 DNA: TGTGCCAGCAGGAGACTAGCGGGAGAGGGGTATGAGCAGTTCTTC. Translation gives CASRRLAGEGYEQFF.

This clone was observed a single time. This chain connects TRBV2 to TRBJ1-1, with TRBD1 as a possible D gene (6 bases). This CDR3 spans 14 amino acids. V shed 8 bases and J shed 1 base, with 14 bases lying between them. Germline lookup yields CDR1 SNHLY and CDR2 FYNNEI. CDR3 sequence: CASFRQAANTEAFF. The DNA of the CDR3 is TGTGCCAGCTTTCGACAGGCAGCGAACACTGAAGCTTTCTTT.

This clone was observed once. The chain joins TRBV3-1 (or the pseudogene TRBV3-2) to TRBJ1-2; D may be TRBD1 (5 bases). Looked up from germline, CDR1 is LGHDT and CDR2 is YNNKEL (reference sequence). CDR3 length: 15 amino acids. V dropped 2 bases and J dropped 3 bases, with 13 bases sitting between them. The CDR3 is CASSQSWGGDYGYTF. The CDR3 region has the DNA TGTGCCAGCAGCCAATCCTGGGGGGGTGACTATGGCTACACCTTC.

This clone came up once. V usage is TRBV7-2 and J usage is TRBJ1-6, with TRBD1 as a possible D gene (5 bases). Trimming removed 2 bases from V and 6 bases from J, with 11 bases in between. Germline CDR1 reads SGHTA; CDR2 reads FQGNSA. The CDR3 loop spans 15 amino acids. The CDR3 region has the DNA TGTGCCAGCAGCTTACGGGGGGAGGGTAATTCACCCCTCCACTTT. It specifies CASSLRGEGNSPLHF.

The chain combines TRBV6-6 with TRBJ2-7, with 7 bases fitting TRBD2. V shed 9 bases and J 5 bases; nucleotides not matched to a gene: 10. The V gene's germline CDR1 is MNHNY and CDR2 SVGAGI (reference sequence). This CDR3 is 13 amino acids long. DNA for the CDR3: TGTGCCAGTAGAGCGGGATCGCGCGACGAGCAGTACTTC. It translates to CASRAGSRDEQYF.

The chain carries TRBV28 and TRBJ2-7, with 13 bases lining up with TRBD2. The V segment lost 3 bases and the J segment 6 bases; nucleotides outside the gene matches: 11. The CDR3 extends over 17 amino acids. Germline CDR1 is MDHEN and CDR2 is SYDVKM. The CDR3 loop is CASSFRRTSGSSSEQYF. The CDR3 coding sequence is TGTGCCAGCAGTTTCCGTCGGACTAGCGGGAGTTCTTCCGAGCAGTACTTC. The full variable domain, in which reference TRBV28 and TRBJ2-7 provide the parts outside the CDR3, is DVKVTQSSRYLVKRTGEKVFLECVQDMDHENMFWYRQDPGLGLRLIYFSYDVKMKEKGDIPEGYSVSREKKERFSLILESASTNQTSMYLCASSFRRTSGSSSEQYFGPGTRLTVT.

V is TRBV4-1 and J is TRBJ1-5; D ambiguous. V gave up 2 bases and J gave up 5 bases, with 7 bases separating them. The CDR3 sequence is 13 residues long. Germline V lookup: CDR1 MGHRA, CDR2 YSYEKL. CDR3 DNA: TGCGCCAGCAGCCAAATCATGTATCAGCCCCAGCATTTT. Its translation is CASSQIMYQPQHF.

For the CDR3, the DNA is TGTGCCAGCAGCCCCGTGGCGGGACGGGTTGGCGAAAAACTGTTTTTT. It translates to CASSPVAGRVGEKLFF. This chain links TRBV28 with TRBJ1-4; D possibly corresponds to TRBD1 (5 bases). The CDR3 extends over 16 amino acids. Trimming stripped 6 bases from V and 8 bases from J, with 22 bases between. Germline V lookup: CDR1 MDHEN, CDR2 SYDVKM.

The chain combines TRBV7-2 with TRBJ2-1; 12 nucleotides agree with TRBD2. CDR1 and CDR2 from the germline V gene are SGHTA and FQGNSA. The J segment lost 6 bases and the V segment lost 4 bases, leaving 10 bases of the junction unmatched. The CDR3 is 17 amino acids. CDR3 bases: TGTGCCAGCAGCTCGAACCTGCTAGCGGGAGGGCCCAATGAGCAGTTCTTC. Translation gives CASSSNLLAGGPNEQFF.

The V gene is TRBV5-4, the J gene TRBJ1-2, with D hard to call. CDR3 length: 13 amino acids. CDR1 is SGHNT, CDR2 YYREEE, per germline (reference sequence). V lost 1 base and J lost 2, with 6 bases in between. The CDR3 spells CASSLNGNYGYTF. The CDR3 DNA reads as TGTGCCAGCAGCTTGAACGGGAACTATGGCTACACCTTC. Filled out from reference TRBV5-4 and TRBJ1-2, the complete variable domain reads ETGVTQSPTHLIKTRGQQVTLRCSSQSGHNTVSWYQQALGQGPQFIFQYYREEENGRGNFPPRFSGLQFPNYSSELNVNALELDDSALYLCASSLNGNYGYTFGSGTRLTVV.

This chain uses TRBV28 with TRBJ2-1; 10 positions match TRBD2. The CDR3 has 17 amino acids. V was clipped by 5 bases and J by 7 bases; unmatched bases: 14. Germline loops: CDR1 MDHEN, CDR2 SYDVKM. In DNA form, the CDR3 reads TGTGCCAGCAGTCTAGCTATTTCTAGCGGGAGAAGTAATGAGCAGTTCTTC. Translated, it gives CASSLAISSGRSNEQFF.

V is TRBV28 and J is TRBJ1-2; D not resolved. Germline loops: CDR1 MDHEN, CDR2 SYDVKM. The CDR3 covers 14 residues. The V end lost 7 bases, the J end lost 6 bases, and 18 bases lay between the germline ends. CDR3 nucleotide sequence: TGTGCCAGCACCGTTAATCCCGGAGGCCATGGCTACACCTTC. It is translated as CASTVNPGGHGYTF.

The V call is TRBV6-1, the J call TRBJ2-7; D is possibly TRBD1 (6 bases). Germline V gene data show CDR1 as MNHNS and CDR2 as SASEGT. The CDR3 is made up of 15 amino acids. V gave up 2 bases and J gave up 7 bases, with 18 bases separating them. Written as DNA, the CDR3 is TGTGCCAGCAGTGAAAGCAGGCAGGGGCTGGGGGAGCAGTACTTC. Its protein product is CASSESRQGLGEQYF.

The chain uses TRBV6-1 and TRBJ1-2, with 12 bases identical to TRBD1. This CDR3 has 16 residues. The junction had 6 bases not matched to a gene; V was cut back by 3 bases and J by 4 bases. Germline V gives CDR1 MNHNS, CDR2 SASEGT. The chain's CDR3 is CASSEGTGGSFYGYTF. The CDR3 DNA follows: TGTGCCAGCAGTGAGGGGACAGGGGGCAGTTTCTATGGCTACACCTTC.

As DNA, the CDR3 is TGTGCCAGCAGCTTCCTCAGTGCCGACTATGGCTACACCTTC. Translating gives CASSFLSADYGYTF. The rearrangement joins TRBV11-2 to TRBJ1-2; D ambiguous. CDR3 length: 14 amino acids. The germline CDR1 and CDR2 sequences are SGHAT and FQNNGV. V lost 3 bases, J lost 3 bases, and 11 bases lay in between.

V gene TRBV6-5 combines with J gene TRBJ1-4; no clear D. This CDR3 spans 16 amino acids. Germline-derived CDR1 and CDR2 are MNHEY and SVGAGI. V was pared by 0 bases and J by 0 bases, with 8 bases between. CDR3 protein: CASSYSNNPTNEKLFF. In DNA, the CDR3 is TGTGCCAGCAGTTACTCAAACAATCCAACTAATGAAAAACTGTTTTTT.